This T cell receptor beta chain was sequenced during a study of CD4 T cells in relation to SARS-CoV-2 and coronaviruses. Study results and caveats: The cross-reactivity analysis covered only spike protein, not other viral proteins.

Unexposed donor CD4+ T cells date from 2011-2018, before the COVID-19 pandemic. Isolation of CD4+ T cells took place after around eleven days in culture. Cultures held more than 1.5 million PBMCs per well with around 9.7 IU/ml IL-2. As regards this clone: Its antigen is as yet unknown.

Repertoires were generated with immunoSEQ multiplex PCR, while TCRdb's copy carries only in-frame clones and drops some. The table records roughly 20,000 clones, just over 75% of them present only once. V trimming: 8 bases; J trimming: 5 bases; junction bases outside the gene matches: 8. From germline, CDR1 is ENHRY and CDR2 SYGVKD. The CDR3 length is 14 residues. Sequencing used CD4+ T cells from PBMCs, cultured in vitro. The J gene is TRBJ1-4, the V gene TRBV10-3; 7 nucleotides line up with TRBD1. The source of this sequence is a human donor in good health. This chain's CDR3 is CAIGRTGSNEKLFF. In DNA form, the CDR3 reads TGTGCCATCGGAAGGACAGGCTCCAATGAAAAACTGTTTTTT.